This is a list of T cell receptor beta chains from one sample in a study of human T cells and chemical hapten exposure. Each CDR3 protein gets one entry after TCRdb re-called the RACE reads with MiXCR. Counted here are around 380,000 distinct CDR3 sequences, around 5.5% occurring once; the ten biggest clones make up 7% to 10%. Sequencing was performed on whole blood, taken in connection with sensitization to the hapten diphenylcyclopropenone (DPC). These receptors came from a woman aged 18-30 years with alopecia areata. Some clones in this sample may be carry-over from other donors' samples. The CDR3 runs from the conserved cysteine through the conserved F or W. A D gene is named only where the DNA matches it firmly. Only some rows state a clone size, as once, few, many or a class for expanded clones.

clone size: few; J gene: TRBJ2-7; D gene: NA; V gene: TRBV28; CDR3 protein: CASGRAYYEQYF; CDR3 DNA: TGTGCCAGCGGTCGGGCCTATTACGAGCAGTACTTC
clone size: few; J gene: TRBJ2-2; D gene: TRBD2; V gene: TRBV6-5; CDR3 protein: CASSWGGSTGELFF; CDR3 DNA: TGTGCCAGCAGTTGGGGGGGTAGCACCGGGGAGCTGTTTTTT
clone size: many; J gene: TRBJ1-3; D gene: NA; V gene: TRBV12-3/TRBV12-4; CDR3 protein: CASSLDPRVNTIYF; CDR3 DNA: TGTGCCAGCAGTTTAGATCCCAGGGTGAACACCATATATTTT
clone size: many; J gene: TRBJ2-7; D gene: TRBD2; V gene: TRBV20-1; CDR3 protein: CSATGGTTYEQYF; CDR3 DNA: TGCAGTGCTACGGGAGGTACAACCTACGAGCAGTACTTC
clone size: NA; J gene: TRBJ2-2; D gene: TRBD2; V gene: TRBV7-3; CDR3 protein: CASSLIRRGKNTGELFF; CDR3 DNA: TGTGCCAGCAGCTTAATACGGCGGGGGAAAAACACCGGGGAGCTGTTTTTT
clone size: many; J gene: TRBJ2-3; D gene: TRBD1; V gene: TRBV25-1; CDR3 protein: CASSLYRGHTDTQYF; CDR3 DNA: TGTGCCAGCAGCCTCTACAGGGGGCACACAGATACGCAGTATTTT
clone size: few; J gene: TRBJ1-2; D gene: NA; V gene: TRBV3-1; CDR3 protein: CASSLTGEEGYTF; CDR3 DNA: TGTGCCAGCAGCCTCACCGGGGAGGAAGGCTACACCTTC
clone size: NA; J gene: TRBJ1-3; D gene: NA; V gene: TRBV19; CDR3 protein: CASSIPTGFNSGNTIYF; CDR3 DNA: TGTGCCAGTAGTATCCCAACGGGCTTTAACTCTGGAAACACCATATATTTT
clone size: many; J gene: TRBJ2-1; D gene: TRBD1; V gene: TRBV5-1; CDR3 protein: CASSRGTGQNEQFF; CDR3 DNA: TGCGCCAGCAGCCGTGGGACAGGCCAGAATGAGCAGTTCTTC
clone size: many; J gene: TRBJ2-7; D gene: NA; V gene: TRBV7-9; CDR3 protein: CASQWQVLDEQYF; CDR3 DNA: TGTGCCAGTCAATGGCAGGTGTTGGATGAGCAGTACTTC
clone size: NA; J gene: TRBJ2-7; D gene: TRBD2; V gene: TRBV20-1; CDR3 protein: CSAISGGAYEQYF; CDR3 DNA: TGCAGTGCTATTAGCGGGGGGGCTTACGAGCAGTACTTC
clone size: many; J gene: TRBJ1-1; D gene: NA; V gene: TRBV6-5; CDR3 protein: CASSYRGGEAFF; CDR3 DNA: TGTGCCAGCAGTTACAGAGGAGGTGAAGCTTTCTTT
clone size: few; J gene: TRBJ2-7; D gene: NA; V gene: TRBV10-3; CDR3 protein: CAISESGEQYF; CDR3 DNA: TGTGCCATCAGTGAGTCGGGCGAGCAGTACTTC
clone size: few; J gene: TRBJ2-3; D gene: TRBD2; V gene: TRBV28; CDR3 protein: CASSPPLAGGPEDTQYF; CDR3 DNA: TGTGCCAGCAGCCCGCCCTTAGCGGGGGGGCCAGAAGATACGCAGTATTTT
clone size: many; J gene: TRBJ2-1; D gene: NA; V gene: TRBV29-1; CDR3 protein: CSVERTLLDEQFF; CDR3 DNA: TGCAGCGTTGAAAGGACGTTGTTGGATGAGCAGTTCTTC
clone size: many; J gene: TRBJ1-5; D gene: TRBD1; V gene: TRBV5-4; CDR3 protein: CASSGDRAQPQHF; CDR3 DNA: TGTGCCAGCAGCGGGGACAGGGCCCAGCCCCAGCATTTT
clone size: many; J gene: TRBJ2-7; D gene: NA; V gene: TRBV3-1; CDR3 protein: CASSRGTLVYEQYF; CDR3 DNA: TGTGCCAGCAGCCGCGGGACACTTGTCTACGAGCAGTACTTC
clone size: few; J gene: TRBJ1-1; D gene: NA; V gene: TRBV13; CDR3 protein: CASSSRIQGTPEAFF; CDR3 DNA: TGTGCCAGCAGCTCGCGCATACAAGGGACGCCTGAAGCTTTCTTT
clone size: many; J gene: TRBJ2-3; D gene: NA; V gene: TRBV20-1; CDR3 protein: CSAIKRDTQYF; CDR3 DNA: TGCAGTGCTATAAAAAGGGATACGCAGTATTTT
clone size: many; J gene: TRBJ2-3; D gene: NA; V gene: TRBV5-5; CDR3 protein: CASIPGVLITDTQYF; CDR3 DNA: TGTGCCAGCATCCCGGGGGTCCTTATCACAGATACGCAGTATTTT
clone size: many; J gene: TRBJ1-1; D gene: NA; V gene: TRBV12-3/TRBV12-4; CDR3 protein: CASSFFTEAFF; CDR3 DNA: TGTGCCAGCAGTTTTTTCACTGAAGCTTTCTTT
clone size: many; J gene: TRBJ1-6; D gene: TRBD1; V gene: TRBV5-1; CDR3 protein: CASSRDRENSPLHF; CDR3 DNA: TGCGCCAGCAGCAGGGACAGGGAGAATTCACCCCTCCACTTT
clone size: many; J gene: TRBJ1-1; D gene: NA; V gene: TRBV7-2; CDR3 protein: CASSLVQGGAEAFF; CDR3 DNA: TGTGCCAGCAGCTTAGTACAGGGAGGAGCTGAAGCTTTCTTT
clone size: NA; J gene: TRBJ2-7; D gene: NA; V gene: TRBV7-9; CDR3 protein: CASSLKGRRIDEQYF; CDR3 DNA: TGTGCCAGCAGCTTAAAGGGACGGCGGATCGACGAGCAGTACTTC
clone size: many; J gene: TRBJ2-6; D gene: TRBD1; V gene: TRBV28; CDR3 protein: CASSPGQGASLGANVLTF; CDR3 DNA: TGTGCCAGCAGTCCGGGACAGGGGGCGTCTCTGGGGGCCAACGTCCTGACTTTC
clone size: few; J gene: TRBJ1-1; D gene: TRBD1; V gene: TRBV3-1; CDR3 protein: CASSPRDRAGTEAFF; CDR3 DNA: TGTGCCAGTTCACCCCGGGACAGGGCTGGCACTGAAGCTTTCTTT
clone size: NA; J gene: TRBJ2-2; D gene: NA; V gene: TRBV3-1; CDR3 protein: CASSHGARSPGELFF; CDR3 DNA: TGTGCCAGCAGCCACGGCGCTAGGTCACCCGGGGAGCTGTTTTTT
clone size: few; J gene: TRBJ2-7; D gene: NA; V gene: TRBV7-2; CDR3 protein: CASSLGSTAYEQYF; CDR3 DNA: TGTGCCAGCAGCTTAGGTTCGACAGCCTACGAGCAGTACTTC
clone size: few; J gene: TRBJ1-4; D gene: TRBD1; V gene: TRBV7-8; CDR3 protein: CASSHWTGMSEKLFF; CDR3 DNA: TGTGCCAGCAGTCATTGGACAGGAATGAGTGAAAAACTGTTTTTT
clone size: NA; J gene: TRBJ2-7; D gene: NA; V gene: TRBV11-2; CDR3 protein: CASSLGLPSREQYF; CDR3 DNA: TGTGCCAGCAGCTTGGGACTCCCATCGCGGGAGCAGTACTTC
clone size: many; J gene: TRBJ1-1; D gene: TRBD1; V gene: TRBV12-3/TRBV12-4; CDR3 protein: CASSRQGRTEAFF; CDR3 DNA: TGTGCCAGCAGCCGACAGGGAAGGACTGAAGCTTTCTTT
clone size: NA; J gene: TRBJ2-1; D gene: TRBD1; V gene: TRBV18; CDR3 protein: CASLNQLQGEVNEQFF; CDR3 DNA: TGTGCCAGCTTAAATCAGCTGCAGGGGGAAGTCAATGAGCAGTTCTTC
clone size: NA; J gene: TRBJ2-5; D gene: TRBD1; V gene: TRBV5-1; CDR3 protein: CASSWTGQTIQETQYF; CDR3 DNA: TGCGCCAGCAGCTGGACGGGACAGACAATACAAGAGACCCAGTACTTC
clone size: NA; J gene: TRBJ2-1; D gene: NA; V gene: TRBV14; CDR3 protein: CASSQEALRANEQFF; CDR3 DNA: TGTGCCAGCAGCCAAGAAGCATTGAGGGCCAATGAGCAGTTCTTC
clone size: NA; J gene: TRBJ1-1; D gene: TRBD1; V gene: TRBV27; CDR3 protein: CASSLSGQKNTEAFF; CDR3 DNA: TGTGCCAGCAGTTTATCGGGACAGAAGAACACTGAAGCTTTCTTT
clone size: many; J gene: TRBJ1-3; D gene: NA; V gene: TRBV7-3; CDR3 protein: CASSLGAPPGNTIYF; CDR3 DNA: TGTGCCAGCAGCTTAGGGGCACCGCCTGGAAACACCATATATTTT
clone size: NA; J gene: TRBJ1-4; D gene: NA; V gene: TRBV28; CDR3 protein: CASSLAHRGRTNEKLFF; CDR3 DNA: TGTGCCAGCAGTTTAGCTCATAGGGGCAGAACTAATGAAAAACTGTTTTTT
clone size: few; J gene: TRBJ1-4; D gene: NA; V gene: TRBV12-3/TRBV12-4; CDR3 protein: CASSLLQMSRKLFF; CDR3 DNA: TGTGCCAGCAGTTTGCTACAAATGAGTCGAAAACTGTTTTTT
clone size: NA; J gene: TRBJ2-3; D gene: TRBD1; V gene: TRBV6-5; CDR3 protein: CASRLGGTGASDTQYF; CDR3 DNA: TGTGCCAGCAGGCTAGGGGGGACAGGGGCCTCAGATACGCAGTATTTT
clone size: many; J gene: TRBJ1-3; D gene: NA; V gene: TRBV4-3; CDR3 protein: CASSQFDGVGAGNTIYF; CDR3 DNA: TGCGCCAGCAGCCAATTTGACGGGGTGGGTGCTGGAAACACCATATATTTT
clone size: NA; J gene: TRBJ1-4; D gene: TRBD1; V gene: TRBV20-1; CDR3 protein: CSARGTGEDEKLFF; CDR3 DNA: TGCAGTGCTAGGGGGACAGGGGAGGATGAAAAACTGTTTTTT
clone size: NA; J gene: TRBJ1-1; D gene: TRBD1; V gene: TRBV6-2/TRBV6-3; CDR3 protein: CASSFEGLGTAEAFF; CDR3 DNA: TGTGCCAGCAGTTTCGAGGGACTCGGGACAGCCGAAGCTTTCTTT
clone size: NA; J gene: TRBJ2-3; D gene: TRBD2; V gene: TRBV7-2; CDR3 protein: CASSPGVRGGTDTQYF; CDR3 DNA: TGTGCCAGCAGCCCCGGGGTCCGCGGGGGGACAGATACGCAGTATTTT
clone size: NA; J gene: TRBJ2-3; D gene: NA; V gene: TRBV10-3; CDR3 protein: CAIRGFSTDTQYF; CDR3 DNA: TGTGCCATCAGAGGATTTAGCACAGATACGCAGTATTTT
clone size: many; J gene: TRBJ2-1; D gene: TRBD2; V gene: TRBV7-9; CDR3 protein: CASSLGGTSGPSYNEQFF; CDR3 DNA: TGTGCCAGCAGCTTAGGGGGGACTAGCGGTCCCTCCTACAATGAGCAGTTCTTC
clone size: many; J gene: TRBJ1-2; D gene: NA; V gene: TRBV7-9; CDR3 protein: CASSSVRDGGRYGYTF; CDR3 DNA: TGTGCCAGCAGCTCAGTTCGGGACGGTGGGCGGTATGGCTACACCTTC
clone size: few; J gene: TRBJ1-1; D gene: TRBD1; V gene: TRBV4-3; CDR3 protein: CASSQAPGQPNTEAFF; CDR3 DNA: TGCGCCAGCAGCCAGGCGCCGGGACAGCCCAACACTGAAGCTTTCTTT
clone size: many; J gene: TRBJ1-1; D gene: NA; V gene: TRBV6-2/TRBV6-3; CDR3 protein: CASSLSSENTEAFF; CDR3 DNA: TGTGCCAGCAGTCTGTCTTCTGAAAACACTGAAGCTTTCTTT
clone size: few; J gene: TRBJ2-7; D gene: NA; V gene: TRBV6-5; CDR3 protein: CASSFGEVQYF; CDR3 DNA: TGTGCCAGCAGTTTTGGGGAGGTGCAGTACTTC
clone size: few; J gene: TRBJ1-2; D gene: TRBD1; V gene: TRBV28; CDR3 protein: CASTLPGQGNYGYTF; CDR3 DNA: TGTGCCAGCACCCTCCCGGGACAGGGTAACTATGGCTACACCTTC
clone size: few; J gene: TRBJ1-1; D gene: NA; V gene: TRBV7-2; CDR3 protein: CASSLSFSLNTEAFF; CDR3 DNA: TGTGCCAGCAGCTTATCGTTCAGCCTGAACACTGAAGCTTTCTTT
clone size: few; J gene: TRBJ2-2; D gene: NA; V gene: TRBV12-3/TRBV12-4; CDR3 protein: CASAQQNTGELFF; CDR3 DNA: TGTGCCAGCGCTCAGCAAAACACCGGGGAGCTGTTTTTT
clone size: many; J gene: TRBJ2-1; D gene: NA; V gene: TRBV11-3; CDR3 protein: CASSGGLPENEQFF; CDR3 DNA: TGTGCCAGCAGCGGGGGACTCCCGGAGAATGAGCAGTTCTTC
clone size: NA; J gene: TRBJ1-2; D gene: TRBD1; V gene: TRBV7-2; CDR3 protein: CASSLNQGGGYGYTF; CDR3 DNA: TGTGCCAGCAGCTTAAATCAGGGGGGAGGCTATGGCTACACCTTC